This T cell receptor (beta chain) was sequenced during a study of T-cell memory formation after mild COVID-19. The V gene lost 4 bases and the J gene lost 0 bases, with 15 bases spanning the gap. The CDR3 is made up of 16 amino acids. Germline lookup yields CDR1 SGHTS and CDR2 YDEGEE. 5'RACE, which relied on constant-segment primers, yielded TCR alpha and TCR beta cDNA libraries carrying sample barcodes and UMIs. TCRdb independently ran MiXCR on the 5' RACE reads; one entry per CDR3 protein. The sample lists 470,000 or so distinct CDR3 sequences, 15% to 25% occurring once. Only a few counts were recorded for this clonotype.

Material: PBMCs or a T cell subset sorted from them (not recorded which). The sequence was obtained from an adult woman who had mild COVID-19 (a few samples of this study predate the infection). Cell type and time point are not known. This chain links TRBV5-8 with TRBJ2-3, with TRBD1 as a possible D gene (6 bases). CDR3 residues: CASSTGTKASTDTQYF. In DNA form, the CDR3 reads TGTGCCAGCAGCACCGGGACAAAAGCTAGCACAGATACGCAGTATTTT.